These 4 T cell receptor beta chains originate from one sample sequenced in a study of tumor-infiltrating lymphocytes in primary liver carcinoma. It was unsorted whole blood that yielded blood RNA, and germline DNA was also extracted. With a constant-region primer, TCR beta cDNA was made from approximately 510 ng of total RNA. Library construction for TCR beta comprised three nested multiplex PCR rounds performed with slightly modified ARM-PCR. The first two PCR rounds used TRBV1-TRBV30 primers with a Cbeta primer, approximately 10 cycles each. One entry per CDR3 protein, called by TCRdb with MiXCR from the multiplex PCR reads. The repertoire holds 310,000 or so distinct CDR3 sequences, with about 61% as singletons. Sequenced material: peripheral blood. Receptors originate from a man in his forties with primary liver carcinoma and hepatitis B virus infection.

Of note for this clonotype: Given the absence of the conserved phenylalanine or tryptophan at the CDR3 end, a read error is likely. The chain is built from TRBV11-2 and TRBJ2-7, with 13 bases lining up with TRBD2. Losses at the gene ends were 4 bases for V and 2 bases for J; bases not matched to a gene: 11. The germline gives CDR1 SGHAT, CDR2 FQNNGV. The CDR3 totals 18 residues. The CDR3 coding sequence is TGTGCCAGCAGCTCACTCACCCCCACTAGCGGGAGGGCCTACGAGCAGTACTTA. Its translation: CASSSLTPTSGRAYEQYL.

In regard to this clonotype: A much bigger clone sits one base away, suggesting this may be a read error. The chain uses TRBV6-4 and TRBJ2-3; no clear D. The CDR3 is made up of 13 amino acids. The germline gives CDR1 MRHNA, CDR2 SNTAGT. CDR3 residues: CVSSDSDTDTQYF. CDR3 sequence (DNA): TGTGTCAGCAGTGACTCAGACACAGATACGCAGTATTTT.

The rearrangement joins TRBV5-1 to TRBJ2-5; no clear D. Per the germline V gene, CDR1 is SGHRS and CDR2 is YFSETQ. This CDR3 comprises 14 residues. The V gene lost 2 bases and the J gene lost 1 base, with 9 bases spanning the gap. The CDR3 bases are TGCGCCAGCAGCTTATCCAGTAGCCAAGAGACCCAGTACTTC. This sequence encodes CASSLSSSQETQYF.

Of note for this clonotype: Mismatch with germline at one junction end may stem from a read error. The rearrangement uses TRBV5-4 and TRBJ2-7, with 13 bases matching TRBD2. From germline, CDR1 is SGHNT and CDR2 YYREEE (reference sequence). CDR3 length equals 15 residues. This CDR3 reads CGSRELAGGPNEQYF. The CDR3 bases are TGTGGCAGCAGGGAACTAGCGGGAGGGCCTAACGAGCAGTACTTC.